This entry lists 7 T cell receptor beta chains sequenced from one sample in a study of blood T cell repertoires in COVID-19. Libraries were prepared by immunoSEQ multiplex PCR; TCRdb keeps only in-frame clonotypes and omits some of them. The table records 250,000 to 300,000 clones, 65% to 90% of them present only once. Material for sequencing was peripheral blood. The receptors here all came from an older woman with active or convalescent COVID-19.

The CDR3 DNA reads TGTGCCAGCAGCTTAGGGGGTAGCGGGGGCCTCTACGAGCAGTACTTC. Its translation is CASSLGGSGGLYEQYF. V gene TRBV7-6 combines with J gene TRBJ2-7; 9 bases fit TRBD2. Germline V gene data show CDR1 as SGHVS and CDR2 as FNYEAQ. The CDR3 runs 16 residues. V lost 1 base and J lost 3; bases outside the gene matches: 7.

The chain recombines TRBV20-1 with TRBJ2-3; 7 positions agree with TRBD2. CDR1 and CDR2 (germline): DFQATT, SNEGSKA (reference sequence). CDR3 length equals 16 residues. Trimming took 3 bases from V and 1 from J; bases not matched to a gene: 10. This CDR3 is CSASSGVAGGTDTQYF. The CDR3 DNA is TGCAGTGCTAGTTCCGGCGTCGCGGGGGGCACAGATACGCAGTATTTT.

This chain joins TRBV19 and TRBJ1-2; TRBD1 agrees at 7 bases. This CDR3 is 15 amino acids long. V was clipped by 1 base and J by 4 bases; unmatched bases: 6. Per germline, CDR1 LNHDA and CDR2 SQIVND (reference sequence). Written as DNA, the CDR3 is TGTGCCAGTAGTATAGCCTTGCAGGGGGGCTATGGCTACACCTTC. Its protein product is CASSIALQGGYGYTF.

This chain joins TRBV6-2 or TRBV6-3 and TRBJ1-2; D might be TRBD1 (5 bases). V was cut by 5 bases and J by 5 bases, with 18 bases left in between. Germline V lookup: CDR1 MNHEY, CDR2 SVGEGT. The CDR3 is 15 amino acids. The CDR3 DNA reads TGTGCCAGCAGTATCGCCAGGGCCTTTAGATATGGCTACACCTTC. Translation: CASSIARAFRYGYTF.

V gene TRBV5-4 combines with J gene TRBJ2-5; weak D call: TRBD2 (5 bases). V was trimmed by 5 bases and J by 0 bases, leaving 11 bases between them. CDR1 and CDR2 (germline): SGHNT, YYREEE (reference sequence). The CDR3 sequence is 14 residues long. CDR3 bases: TGTGCCAGCAGAAGGGAGCCGTACCAAGAGACCCAGTACTTC. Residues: CASRREPYQETQYF.

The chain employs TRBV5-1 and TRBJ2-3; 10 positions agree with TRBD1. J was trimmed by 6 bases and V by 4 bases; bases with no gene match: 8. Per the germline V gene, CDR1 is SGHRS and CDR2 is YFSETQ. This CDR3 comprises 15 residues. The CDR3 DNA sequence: TGCGCCAGCAGCGCTGGACAGGGGGAGGGGGATACGCAGTATTTT. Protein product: CASSAGQGEGDTQYF.

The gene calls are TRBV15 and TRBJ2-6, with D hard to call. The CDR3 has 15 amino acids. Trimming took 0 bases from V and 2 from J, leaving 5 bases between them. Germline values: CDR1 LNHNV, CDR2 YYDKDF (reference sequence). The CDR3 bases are TGTGCCACCAGCAGAGATTCAGCTGGGGCCAACGTCCTGACTTTC. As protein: CATSRDSAGANVLTF.